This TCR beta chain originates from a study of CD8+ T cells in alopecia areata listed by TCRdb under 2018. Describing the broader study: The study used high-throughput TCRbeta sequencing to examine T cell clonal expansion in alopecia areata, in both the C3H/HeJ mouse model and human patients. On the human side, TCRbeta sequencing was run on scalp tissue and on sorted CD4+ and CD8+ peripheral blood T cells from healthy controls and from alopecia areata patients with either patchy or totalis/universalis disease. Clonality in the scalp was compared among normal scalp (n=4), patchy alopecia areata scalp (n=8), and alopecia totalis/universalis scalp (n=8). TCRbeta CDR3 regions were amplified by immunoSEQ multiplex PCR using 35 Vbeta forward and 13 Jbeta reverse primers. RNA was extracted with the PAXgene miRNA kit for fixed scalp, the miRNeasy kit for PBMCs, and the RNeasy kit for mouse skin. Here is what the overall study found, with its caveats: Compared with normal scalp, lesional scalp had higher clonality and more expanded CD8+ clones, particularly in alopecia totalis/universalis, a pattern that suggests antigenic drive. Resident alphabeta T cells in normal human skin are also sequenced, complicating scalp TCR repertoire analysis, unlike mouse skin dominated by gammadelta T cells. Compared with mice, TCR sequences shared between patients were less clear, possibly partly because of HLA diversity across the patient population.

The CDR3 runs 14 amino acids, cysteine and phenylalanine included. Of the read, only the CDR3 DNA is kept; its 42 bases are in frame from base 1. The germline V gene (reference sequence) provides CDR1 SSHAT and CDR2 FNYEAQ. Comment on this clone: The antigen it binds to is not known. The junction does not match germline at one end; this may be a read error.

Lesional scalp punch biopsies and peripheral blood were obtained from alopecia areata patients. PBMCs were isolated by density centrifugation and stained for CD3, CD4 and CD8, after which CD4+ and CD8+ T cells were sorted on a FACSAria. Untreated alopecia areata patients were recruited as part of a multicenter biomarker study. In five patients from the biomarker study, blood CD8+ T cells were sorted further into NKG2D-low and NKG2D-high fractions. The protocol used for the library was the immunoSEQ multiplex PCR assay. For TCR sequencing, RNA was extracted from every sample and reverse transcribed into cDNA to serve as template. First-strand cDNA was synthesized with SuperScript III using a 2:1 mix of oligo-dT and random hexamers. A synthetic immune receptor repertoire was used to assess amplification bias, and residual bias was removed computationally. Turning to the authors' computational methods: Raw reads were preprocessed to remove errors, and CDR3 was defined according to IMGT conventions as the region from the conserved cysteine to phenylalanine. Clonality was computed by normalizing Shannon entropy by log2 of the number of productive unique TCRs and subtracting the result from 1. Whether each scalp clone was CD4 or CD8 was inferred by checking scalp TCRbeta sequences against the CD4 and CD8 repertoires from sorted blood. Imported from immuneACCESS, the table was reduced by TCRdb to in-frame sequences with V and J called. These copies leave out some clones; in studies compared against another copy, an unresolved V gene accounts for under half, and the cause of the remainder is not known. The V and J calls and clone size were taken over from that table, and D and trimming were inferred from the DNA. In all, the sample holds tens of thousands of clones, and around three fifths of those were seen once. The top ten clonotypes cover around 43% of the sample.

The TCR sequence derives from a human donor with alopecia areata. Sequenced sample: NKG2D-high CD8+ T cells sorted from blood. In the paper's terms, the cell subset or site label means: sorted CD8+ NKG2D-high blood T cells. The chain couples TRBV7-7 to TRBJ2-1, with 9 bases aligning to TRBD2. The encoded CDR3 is CASSPPGLANEQFF. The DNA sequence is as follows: TGTGCTAGCAGCCCCCCGGGACTAGCAAATGAGCAGTTCTTC.